Below, 31 T cell receptor beta chains from the same sample are listed, as sequenced in a study of T cells in Graves' hyperthyroidism and ophthalmopathy. TCR beta CDR3 region amplification was performed from RNA transcripts. Initially, a first-round RT-PCR of the TCR CDR3 employed the HTBI primer set. TCRdb passed the multiplex PCR reads through MiXCR, listing each CDR3 protein once. The repertoire consists of under 550,000 distinct CDR3 sequences, with 12% to 15% occurring once and the leading ten covering 5.3%. The sample consisted of blood. The receptors shown here come from a woman under 30 with Graves' hyperthyroidism.

This clonotype occurred many times. The rearrangement uses TRBV30 and TRBJ1-4, with D unclear. The germline V gene has CDR1 GTSNPN and CDR2 SVGIG (reference sequence). The CDR3 is 12 residues long. Trimming took off 0 bases at V and 13 bases at J, with 12 bases between the two ends. The CDR3 DNA reads TGTGCCTGGAGTGTTGGGCAGGTGGGACTGTTTTTT. Translating it yields CAWSVGQVGLFF.

This clonotype showed up many times. J is TRBJ2-1 and V is TRBV9; D is perhaps TRBD1 (6 bases). Germline CDR1 and CDR2: SGDLS and YYNGEE. CDR3 size: 16 residues. V shed 3 bases and J shed 2 bases, with 15 bases lying between them. CDR3: CASSGGLDSAYNEQFF. CDR3 sequence (DNA): TGTGCCAGCAGCGGAGGATTGGACAGCGCCTACAATGAGCAGTTCTTC. The full variable domain, with the rest looked up from reference TRBV9 and TRBJ2-1, is DSGVTQTPKHLITATGQRVTLRCSPRSGDLSVYWYQQSLDQGLQFLIQYYNGEERAKGNILERFSAQQFPDLHSELNLSSLELGDSALYFCASSGGLDSAYNEQFFGPGTRLTVL.

This clonotype was recorded a few times. A much bigger clone sits one base away, suggesting this may be a read error. The V and J genes are TRBV3-1 and TRBJ2-1; D is possibly TRBD2 (6 bases). The germline gives CDR1 LGHDT, CDR2 YNNKEL (reference sequence). The CDR3 extends over 16 amino acids. The CDR3 nucleotides are TGTGCCAGCAGCCAAGGGGGACTTCCCGAATTGAATGAGCAGCTCTTC. Protein: CASSQGGLPELNEQLF.

In this sample, this clonotype turned up many times. The CDR3 region has the DNA TGCGCCAGCAGCTTTCGTGGGACGGGCACAGATACGCAGTATTTT. Protein product: CASSFRGTGTDTQYF. The J gene is TRBJ2-3, the V gene TRBV5-1, with D possibly called TRBD1 or TRBD2 (5 bases each). Trimming left V 2 bases short and J 1 base short, with 11 bases between. The germline CDR1 and CDR2 sequences are SGHRS and YFSETQ. CDR3 length: 15 amino acids.

This clonotype was observed a few times. The rearrangement joins TRBV5-1 to TRBJ2-3; D gene ambiguous. V gave up 4 bases and J gave up 5 bases, with 14 bases separating them. This CDR3 spans 14 amino acids. Germline assignment: CDR1 SGHRS and CDR2 YFSETQ. The CDR3 loop is CASSLGSGRDTQYF. CDR3 coding DNA: TGCGCCAGCAGCCTCGGTTCGGGTCGAGATACGCAGTATTTT.

The V and J genes are TRBV11-2 and TRBJ2-5; 11 nucleotides agree with TRBD1. V trimming: 5 bases; J trimming: 5 bases; junction bases outside the gene matches: 10. CDR3 length: 16 amino acids. Germline V gene sequence: CDR1 SGHAT, CDR2 FQNNGV. As DNA, the CDR3 is TGTGCCAGCAGCCGCAACCAGGGACAGGGGGGCGAGACCCAGTACTTC. Residues: CASSRNQGQGGETQYF. Full variable domain (missing parts from reference TRBV11-2 and TRBJ2-5): EAGVAQSPRYKIIEKRQSVAFWCNPISGHATLYWYQQILGQGPKLLIQFQNNGVVDDSQLPKDRFSAERLKGVDSTLKIQPAKLEDSAVYLCASSRNQGQGGETQYFGPGTRLLVL.

This clonotype was counted at least ten times. The chain recombines TRBV2 with TRBJ2-3; 9 bases match TRBD2. The ends lost 6 bases at V and 0 bases at J; junction bases unmatched: 4. Looked up from germline, CDR1 is SNHLY and CDR2 is FYNNEI. The CDR3 loop spans 15 amino acids. CDR3 in amino acids: CASSRLAASTDTQYF. In DNA form, the CDR3 reads TGTGCCAGCAGCCGACTAGCGGCTAGCACAGATACGCAGTATTTT.

This clonotype has a handful of counts. The CDR3 region is CASSSGGQGGLGSQYF. CDR3 nucleotide sequence: TGTGCCAGCAGCTCCGGTGGACAGGGGGGATTGGGGTCCCAGTACTTC. The V gene is TRBV7-2, the J gene TRBJ2-5; 10 positions agree with TRBD1. Germline lookup yields CDR1 SGHTA and CDR2 FQGNSA. This CDR3 contains 16 residues. The V gene end was trimmed by 4 bases and the J gene end by 9 bases; junction bases not matched to a gene: 14. Full variable domain (remainder filled in from reference TRBV7-2 and TRBJ2-5): GAGVSQSPSNKVTEKGKDVELRCDPISGHTALYWYRQSLGQGLEFLIYFQGNSAPDKSGLPSDRFSAERTGGSVSTLTIQRTQQEDSAVYLCASSSGGQGGLGSQYFGPGTRLLVL.

This clonotype was counted only a few times. The chain couples TRBV24-1 to TRBJ1-2, with a possible D match to TRBD1 (6 bases). Germline CDR1 reads KGHDR; CDR2 reads SFDVKD. This CDR3 has 13 amino acids. V lost 0 bases to trimming and J lost 6 bases, with 7 bases between them. CDR3 region: CATSDLRGHGYTF. CDR3 sequence (DNA): TGTGCCACCAGTGATTTGCGGGGGCATGGCTACACCTTC.

The sample holds many counts of this clonotype. The CDR3 nucleotides read TGTGCCAGCAACGGGGGACCAAATGAAAAACTGTTTTTT. Protein: CASNGGPNEKLFF. The chain uses TRBV7-2 and TRBJ1-4, with D tentatively TRBD1 (5 bases). Trimming took off 7 bases at V and 5 bases at J, with 11 bases between the two ends. In germline, CDR1 is SGHTA, CDR2 FQGNSA. The CDR3 extends over 13 amino acids.

The V and J genes are TRBV4-1 and TRBJ2-5; D tentatively fits TRBD1 or TRBD2 (5 bases each). There are 19 residues in the CDR3. The V gene's germline CDR1 is MGHRA and CDR2 YSYEKL. V was pared by 1 base and J by 2 bases, with 23 bases between. The CDR3 sequence: CASSQVKSISGRQQETQYF. As DNA, the CDR3 is TGCGCCAGCAGCCAAGTTAAGTCTATTTCGGGACGGCAACAAGAGACCCAGTACTTC.

This clonotype was counted ten times or more. The chain is built from TRBV28 and TRBJ1-6; D ambiguous. Trimming pared 2 bases from V and 5 bases from J, leaving 7 bases between. Germline-derived CDR1 and CDR2 are MDHEN and SYDVKM. CDR3 length: 14 amino acids. CDR3 sequence: CASSLSRDNSPLHF. The DNA for the CDR3 is TGTGCCAGCAGTTTAAGTCGGGATAATTCACCCCTCCACTTT.

This clonotype was counted many times. The chain has TRBV20-1 and TRBJ1-1; D is possibly TRBD1 (6 bases). Per the germline V gene, CDR1 is DFQATT and CDR2 is SNEGSKA (reference sequence). V was shortened by 3 bases and J by 3 bases, with 14 bases between the two germline ends. This CDR3 spans 14 amino acids. CDR3 DNA: TGCAGTGCTAGCTCGGGCAGGGGCCACACTGAAGCTTTCTTT. It specifies CSASSGRGHTEAFF.

This clonotype was counted many times. The chain employs TRBV6-2 or TRBV6-3 and TRBJ2-1; D remains ambiguous. Per the germline V gene, CDR1 is MNHEY and CDR2 is SVGEGT. V was trimmed by 1 base and J by 8 bases, leaving 6 bases between them. This CDR3 contains 12 residues. CDR3 protein: CASSYYQYEQFF. DNA of the CDR3: TGTGCCAGCAGTTACTACCAGTATGAGCAGTTCTTC.

A few counts support this clonotype. The chain uses TRBV19 and TRBJ1-5; 7 nucleotides agree with TRBD1. Germline V gene data show CDR1 as LNHDA and CDR2 as SQIVND (reference sequence). V was pared by 7 bases and J by 3 bases, with 12 bases of the junction left unmatched. This CDR3 contains 16 residues. The CDR3 sequence is CASTGFVGTVNQPQHF. The CDR3 DNA sequence: TGTGCCAGTACCGGTTTCGTCGGGACAGTCAATCAGCCCCAGCATTTT.

This clonotype was picked up one time. The chain recombines TRBV7-9 with TRBJ2-5; D gene ambiguous. The CDR3 runs 13 residues. Germline lookup yields CDR1 SEHNR and CDR2 FQNEAQ (reference sequence). The germline V and J ends were trimmed by 3 bases and 3 bases, with 8 bases remaining between them. CDR3 DNA: TGTGCCAGCAGCTTTGGGAACGAAGAGACCCAGTACTTC. Protein product: CASSFGNEETQYF.

The chain uses TRBV29-1 and TRBJ2-7; D is perhaps TRBD1 or TRBD2 (5 bases each). Trimming pared 5 bases from V and 3 bases from J, leaving 11 bases between. The CDR3 sequence is 12 residues long. Germline CDR1 is SQVTM and CDR2 is ANQGSEA. CDR3 nucleotides: TGCAGCGTTACGGGACCGAACTACGAGCAGTACTTC. It is translated as CSVTGPNYEQYF.

For the CDR3, the DNA is TGTGCCAGCAGTTACTCATCCCCCAGTCTCAGCTCCTACAATGAGCAGTTCTTC. Translation gives CASSYSSPSLSSYNEQFF. This chain links TRBV6-6 with TRBJ2-1; D not certain. V lost 0 bases and J 0 bases, leaving 15 bases between the germline ends. This CDR3 has 18 amino acids. The V gene's germline CDR1 is MNHNY and CDR2 SVGAGI (reference sequence).

The rearrangement links TRBV5-1 to TRBJ1-3, with D possibly matching TRBD1 (5 bases). The CDR3 extends over 17 amino acids. V was cut by 0 bases and J by 3 bases, with 16 bases left in between. From germline, CDR1 is SGHRS and CDR2 YFSETQ. CDR3: CASSLAAGKVNGNTIYF. CDR3 DNA sequence: TGCGCCAGCAGCTTGGCCGCAGGGAAGGTGAATGGAAACACCATATATTTT.

The sample holds many counts of this clonotype. This chain joins TRBV6-2 or TRBV6-3 and TRBJ2-7, with D perhaps TRBD2 (5 bases). The CDR3 spans 15 residues. Germline V gives CDR1 MNHEY, CDR2 SVGEGT. Trimming pared 5 bases from V and 4 bases from J, leaving 18 bases between. The CDR3, as DNA: TGTGCCAGCAGTCACGGATGGGAGATACGTTACGAGCAGTACTTC. This gives the protein CASSHGWEIRYEQYF.

This clonotype was picked up many times. The rearrangement joins TRBV6-6 to TRBJ2-7; 9 bases fit TRBD2. Looked up from germline, CDR1 is MNHNY and CDR2 is SVGAGI (reference sequence). The J segment lost 3 bases and the V segment lost 2 bases, leaving 8 bases of the junction unmatched. The CDR3 totals 16 residues. The CDR3 reads CASSYGREGPVYEQYF. CDR3 bases: TGTGCCAGCAGTTACGGGCGGGAGGGCCCCGTCTACGAGCAGTACTTC.

This clonotype was seen repeatedly, ten times or more. This chain connects TRBV6-1 to TRBJ2-5, with D possibly being TRBD1 (5 bases). Looked up from germline, CDR1 is MNHNS and CDR2 is SASEGT. The V end was cut by 5 bases, the J end by 5 bases, with 18 bases between. The length of the CDR3 is 15 residues. The CDR3 DNA reads TGTGCCAGCAGTCTTCCTACAGGAAGCGTTGAGACCCAGTACTTC. Protein: CASSLPTGSVETQYF.

Comment on this clonotype: No conserved phenylalanine or tryptophan is present at the end of the CDR3, so a read error is the likely explanation. The chain links TRBV12-3 or TRBV12-4 to TRBJ2-2; perhaps D is TRBD1 or TRBD2 (6 bases each). The CDR3 length is 15 residues. V was shortened by 8 bases and J by 8 bases, with 21 bases between the two germline ends. CDR3 DNA sequence: TGTGCCAGCGGTCAAACTCAGGGGAGGCTGGGGGAGCTGTTTCTT. Translating gives CASGQTQGRLGELFL.

This clonotype was seen ten or more times. The gene calls are TRBV12-3 or TRBV12-4 and TRBJ2-1; TRBD2 matches 12 bases. The CDR3 has 16 amino acids. V was clipped by 3 bases and J by 5 bases; unmatched bases: 5. The CDR3 sequence: CASSFRTSGTDNEQFF. CDR3 bases: TGTGCCAGCAGTTTCCGGACTAGCGGGACGGACAATGAGCAGTTCTTC.

This clonotype showed up just a few times. The rearrangement joins TRBV13 to TRBJ1-2; D is unclear. The CDR3 totals 11 residues. The V end was cut by 5 bases, the J end by 1 base, with 2 bases between. The germline V gene has CDR1 PRHDT and CDR2 FYEKMQ (reference sequence). Here the CDR3 DNA reads TGTGCCAGCAGCCATAACTATGGCTACACCTTC. It is translated as CASSHNYGYTF.

The chain recombines TRBV29-1 with TRBJ2-3; D possibly corresponds to TRBD1 (6 bases). Germline CDR1 is SQVTM and CDR2 is ANQGSEA. Trimming removed 3 bases from V and 2 bases from J, with 15 bases in between. This CDR3 has 15 residues. The CDR3 loop reads CSVDGTRTTTDTQYF. The CDR3 DNA sequence: TGCAGCGTTGATGGGACAAGAACCACCACAGATACGCAGTATTTT.

The CDR3 spells CSVGRPNTGELFF. The CDR3 nucleotides read TGCAGCGTTGGACGGCCGAACACCGGGGAGCTGTTTTTT. The chain employs TRBV29-1 and TRBJ2-2; D is unresolved. CDR1 and CDR2 from the germline V gene are SQVTM and ANQGSEA. This CDR3 comprises 13 residues. V gave up 4 bases and J gave up 0 bases, with 6 bases separating them.

This clonotype showed up just a few times. The rearrangement joins TRBV29-1 to TRBJ1-5; D is unresolved. This CDR3 contains 12 residues. CDR1 SQVTM and CDR2 ANQGSEA come from the germline V gene. For the CDR3, the DNA is TGCAGTGCGGCGCACAGCAATCAGCCCCAGCATTTT. This translates into CSAAHSNQPQHF.

About this clonotype itself: One junction end does not reproduce the germline sequence, and a read error may be involved. CDR3 amino acids: CASSLGTPTTYDEQFF. The CDR3 DNA sequence: TGTGCCAGCAGCTTGGGGACTCCAACTACCTACGATGAGCAGTTCTTC. This chain connects TRBV5-4 to TRBJ2-1; weak D call: TRBD2 (5 bases). There are 16 residues in the CDR3. CDR1 and CDR2 from the germline V gene are SGHNT and YYREEE (reference sequence). Filled out from reference TRBV5-4 and TRBJ2-1, the complete variable domain reads ETGVTQSPTHLIKTRGQQVTLRCSSQSGHNTVSWYQQALGQGPQFIFQYYREEENGRGNFPPRFSGLQFPNYSSELNVNALELDDSALYLCASSLGTPTTYDEQFFGPGTRLTVL.

The rearrangement links TRBV12-3 or TRBV12-4 to TRBJ1-5, with 9 bases matching TRBD1. The CDR3 extends over 15 amino acids. V lost 5 bases to trimming and J lost 5 bases; unmatched junction nucleotides: 7. CDR3 in amino acids: CASSGLGQGDQPQHF. CDR3 nucleotides: TGTGCCAGCAGTGGACTGGGACAGGGAGATCAGCCCCAGCATTTT.

This clonotype was recorded at least ten times. Written as DNA, the CDR3 is TGCAGTGCTAGTAGCATTAGGCAGGGAGTAATTCGCAATCAGCCCCAGCATTTT. As protein: CSASSIRQGVIRNQPQHF. J is TRBJ1-5 and V is TRBV20-1; perhaps TRBD1 as D (5 bases). This CDR3 spans 18 amino acids. The ends were cut back, 3 bases at V and 2 bases at J, with 23 bases in the middle. Looked up from germline, CDR1 is DFQATT and CDR2 is SNEGSKA (reference sequence).